This TCR beta chain was documented in a study of CD8+ T cells in alopecia areata. Findings of the study overall: Clonality exceeded that of normal scalp in lesional scalp, most notably in alopecia totalis/universalis.

Trimming cost V 3 bases and J 4 bases; bases outside gene matches: 4. Germline V gene sequence: CDR1 GTSNPN, CDR2 SVGIG (reference sequence). The CDR3 is made up of 14 amino acids. A note on this clone: Its antigen remains unknown.

Lesional scalp tissue (obtained by punch biopsy) and peripheral blood were collected from alopecia areata patients. The authors sorted CD4+ and CD8+ T cells from PBMCs. In each case, RNA was isolated and then reverse transcribed into cDNA as the sequencing template. Sequenced by immunoSEQ multiplex PCR; TCRdb stores in-frame clones only, minus some. The sample records over 200,000 clones, approximately 61% being singletons. Sequences were derived from CD4+ T cells sorted from blood, sampled at week 0. The source of this sequence is a human donor with alopecia areata. This sequence joins TRBV30 and TRBJ2-2, with 8 bases identical to TRBD1. The CDR3 reads CAWSRGRGTGELFF. The DNA of the CDR3 is TGTGCCTGGAGCAGGGGGCGCGGCACCGGGGAGCTGTTTTTT.